Detailed here is one TCR beta chain. Its antigen is unidentified. The trim removed 4 bases at V and 5 bases at J, leaving 16 bases unmatched. Germline V gene lookup returns CDR1 SGHNT and CDR2 YYREEE (reference sequence). This CDR3 contains 17 residues. Only CD45RO-negative cells positively selected for CCR7 counted as naive CD8 cells, so terminally differentiated effector memory CD45RA+ cells were excluded. Those who donated were healthy HIV-negative adults, with no recent acute infections or vaccinations reported. This sample stems from a study of shared clonotypes between healthy human individuals. Study observations and caveats: Clonotype sharing levels among donors were expected to vary with sequencing depth. The rarefaction results pointed to incomplete sorted-subset sequencing despite large depth. All-four-donor shared clonotypes had higher generation probabilities than non-shared clonotypes did.

The method was immunoSEQ multiplex PCR; TCRdb's version includes in-frame clones alone and lacks a portion of them. The repertoire holds about 700,000 clones, with around 90% as singletons. This sequence was found in a man aged 25-40 years in good health. Sequenced input: naive CD8+ T cells sorted from blood. The V gene is TRBV5-4, the J gene TRBJ2-5; TRBD2 matches 8 bases. CDR3 bases: TGTGCCAGCAGCCTTCGGGCTAGCGGGCTCCCGGGGGAGACCCAGTACTTC. This gives the protein CASSLRASGLPGETQYF.